Shown below are 3 T cell receptor beta chains from a single sample sequenced in a study of OX40 agonist ivuxolimab in advanced cancers. The repertoire was sequenced with immunoSEQ multiplex PCR; TCRdb's copy has only in-frame clones and lacks some. The table records roughly 7,000 clones, 75% to 90% of them present only once. The sample was CD4+ or CD8+ T cells sorted from blood, taken in a trial of the OX40 agonist ivuxolimab. These receptor sequences come from an adult with an advanced solid tumor such as melanoma, head and neck, liver or kidney cancer.

The chain uses TRBV30 and TRBJ1-5, with unresolved D. CDR3 length: 14 residues. In germline, CDR1 is GTSNPN, CDR2 SVGIG (reference sequence). Trimming cost V 1 base and J 2 bases, with 9 bases left between them. As DNA, the CDR3 is TGTGCCTGGAGTGGGACTCATGGCAATCAGCCCCAGCATTTT. Translated, it gives CAWSGTHGNQPQHF.

This chain connects TRBV7-8 to TRBJ1-5; 10 bases are a match to TRBD1. Unmatched junction bases numbered 11, after V lost 5 bases and J lost 7 bases. The CDR3 runs to 16 residues. Germline CDR1 SGHVS, CDR2 FQNEAQ. The CDR3, as DNA: TGTGCCAGCAGCCCGGGAGGGACAGGGGCGGACCAGCCCCAGCATTTT. Its translation is CASSPGGTGADQPQHF.

V is TRBV4-1 and J is TRBJ1-6; D is undetermined. V lost 1 base, J lost 0 bases, and 10 bases lay in between. The CDR3 covers 17 residues. Germline-derived CDR1 and CDR2 are MGHRA and YSYEKL. CDR3 protein: CASSQGYSISYNSPLHF. The CDR3 nucleotides read TGCGCCAGCAGCCAAGGGTATTCCATCTCCTATAATTCACCCCTCCACTTT.